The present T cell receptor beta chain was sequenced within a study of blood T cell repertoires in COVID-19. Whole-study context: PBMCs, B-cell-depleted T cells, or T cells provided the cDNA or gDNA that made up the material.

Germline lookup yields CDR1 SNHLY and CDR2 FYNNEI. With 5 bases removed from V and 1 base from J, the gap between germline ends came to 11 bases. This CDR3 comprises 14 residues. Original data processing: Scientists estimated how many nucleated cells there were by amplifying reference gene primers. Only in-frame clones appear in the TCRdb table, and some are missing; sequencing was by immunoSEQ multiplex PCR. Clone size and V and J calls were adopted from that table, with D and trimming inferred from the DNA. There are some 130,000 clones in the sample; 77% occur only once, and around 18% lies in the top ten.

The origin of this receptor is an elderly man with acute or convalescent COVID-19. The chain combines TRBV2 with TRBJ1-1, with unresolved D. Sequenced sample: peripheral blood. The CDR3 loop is CASSPEARNTEAFF. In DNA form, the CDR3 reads TGTGCCAGCAGTCCCGAGGCGAGGAACACTGAAGCTTTCTTT.